These 10 T cell receptor beta chains were sequenced from one sample in a study of blood T cell repertoires in COVID-19. The data were produced by immunoSEQ multiplex PCR, yet TCRdb's version contains in-frame clones alone and is incomplete. The sample yields around 320,000 clones, 90% seen once. Sequenced material: PBMCs or T cells enriched from blood (not recorded which). These receptors originate from a woman in her 30s who had been exposed to COVID-19.

This clone appeared a few times. V usage is TRBV2 and J usage is TRBJ1-1, with 7 bases that match TRBD1. Germline V CDR1 and CDR2: SNHLY, FYNNEI. CDR3 size: 13 residues. V lost 7 bases and J lost 7; bases outside the gene matches: 9. The CDR3 loop reads CASNEYRGYEAFF. In DNA form, the CDR3 reads TGTGCCAGCAACGAATACAGGGGATATGAAGCTTTCTTT.

The rearrangement links TRBV5-4 to TRBJ1-1, with 8 positions matching TRBD1. V trimming: 0 bases; J trimming: 7 bases; junction bases outside the gene matches: 8. This CDR3 contains 15 residues. The germline CDR1 and CDR2 sequences are SGHNT and YYREEE (reference sequence). CDR3 in amino acids: CASSLDATGGFEAFF. The DNA of the CDR3 is TGTGCCAGCAGCTTGGACGCTACAGGGGGGTTTGAAGCTTTCTTT.

This clone has a single count. The chain joins TRBV27 to TRBJ2-7, with no clear D. Deletions cut 7 bases from V and 0 bases from J, with 10 bases between. Germline CDR1 and CDR2: MNHEY and SMNVEV (reference sequence). The CDR3 is 13 residues long. As DNA, the CDR3 is TGTGCCAGCATGCTACTGAACTCCTACGAGCAGTACTTC. Amino acid sequence: CASMLLNSYEQYF.

The gene calls are TRBV11-2 and TRBJ2-3, with D unresolved. From germline, CDR1 is SGHAT and CDR2 FQNNGV. Trimming cost V 2 bases and J 0 bases, with 6 bases left between them. The CDR3 is made up of 14 amino acids. CDR3: CASSLPTSTDTQYF. In nucleotides, the CDR3 is TGTGCCAGCAGCTTACCGACTAGCACAGATACGCAGTATTTT.

The chain links TRBV18 to TRBJ1-5, with a tentative D call TRBD1 (5 bases). Trimming removed 0 bases from V and 3 bases from J, with 12 bases in between. This CDR3 contains 16 residues. The germline CDR1 and CDR2 sequences are KGHSH and LQKENI. CDR3 DNA: TGTGCCAGCTCACCACCGTCGGGGGGGGACAATCAGCCCCAGCATTTT. It specifies CASSPPSGGDNQPQHF.

V and J are TRBV15 and TRBJ1-4, with 7 bases lining up with TRBD1. Germline CDR1 is LNHNV and CDR2 is YYDKDF (reference sequence). Losses at the gene ends were 1 base for V and 0 bases for J; bases not matched to a gene: 5. The CDR3 loop spans 17 amino acids. CDR3: CATSRGQGGATNEKLFF. In DNA, the CDR3 is TGTGCCACCAGCAGAGGACAGGGAGGTGCAACTAATGAAAAACTGTTTTTT.

The chain combines TRBV13 with TRBJ2-7; no clear D gene. Germline V gene sequence: CDR1 PRHDT, CDR2 FYEKMQ (reference sequence). V lost 2 bases and J lost 5, with 13 bases in between. This CDR3 has 14 residues. CDR3 amino acids: CASSLYPLYDEQYF. The CDR3 DNA reads as TGTGCCAGCAGCTTATATCCCCTCTATGACGAGCAGTACTTC.

The chain has TRBV5-1 and TRBJ2-1; 10 nucleotides align to TRBD2. J gave up 14 bases and V 0 bases, and 8 bases lay outside the gene matches. The CDR3 covers 14 residues. Germline V gives CDR1 SGHRS, CDR2 YFSETQ. The CDR3 DNA reads TGCGCCAGCAGCTTGGCCCAAAGCGGGGGGGCGAAGTTCTTC. Translation gives CASSLAQSGGAKFF.

The chain joins TRBV9 to TRBJ1-5; tentative D call: TRBD1 (5 bases). Trimming removed 4 bases at V and 1 base at J, with 12 bases between. Per germline, CDR1 SGDLS and CDR2 YYNGEE. There are 15 residues in the CDR3. The CDR3 nucleotides read TGTGCCAGCAGCCCACTACGGGGGAGCAATCAGCCCCAGCATTTT. This encodes CASSPLRGSNQPQHF.

The gene calls are TRBV7-9 and TRBJ2-5; D is perhaps TRBD1 (5 bases). Germline-derived CDR1 and CDR2 are SEHNR and FQNEAQ (reference sequence). The germline V and J ends were trimmed by 9 bases and 5 bases, with 10 bases remaining between them. The CDR3 covers 11 residues. The CDR3 loop is CASWGGETQYF. The CDR3 DNA follows: TGTGCCAGTTGGGGCGGCGAGACCCAGTACTTC.